The 23 T cell receptor beta chains below were found in one sample sequenced in a study of cytomegalovirus exposure and HLA in healthy donors. Vbeta (60) and Jbeta (13) primers were used in the PCR. Clones were sequenced by immunoSEQ multiplex PCR, and TCRdb holds only the in-frame ones, with some missing. The sample contains more than 75,000 clones, just under 90% of which appear only once. Sequenced input: PBMCs. These receptors all come from a man aged 18 to 35 in good health and CMV-seronegative.

The V and J genes are TRBV28 and TRBJ2-1; D is unclear. Germline lookup yields CDR1 MDHEN and CDR2 SYDVKM. V was trimmed by 6 bases and J by 8 bases, leaving 20 bases between them. The CDR3 runs to 15 residues. The chain's CDR3 is CASRPWALLGDEQFF. The DNA of the CDR3 is TGTGCCAGCAGACCCTGGGCCCTCCTCGGCGATGAGCAGTTCTTC.

The chain couples TRBV7-2 to TRBJ1-2; maybe TRBD1 (6 bases). Trimming took off 5 bases at V and 1 base at J, with 11 bases between the two ends. Germline V CDR1 and CDR2: SGHTA, FQGNSA. The CDR3 runs to 14 residues. CDR3 sequence (DNA): TGTGCCAGCAGCCTAGGACAGAGTAACTATGGCTACACCTTC. Its protein is CASSLGQSNYGYTF.

The chain is built from TRBV10-3 and TRBJ1-1; unclear D gene. Trimming removed 0 bases at V and 6 bases at J, with 11 bases between. Germline CDR1 reads ENHRY; CDR2 reads SYGVKD. CDR3 size: 14 residues. CDR3 in amino acids: CAISESPGVAEAFF. The CDR3 DNA follows: TGTGCCATCAGTGAGTCGCCGGGAGTCGCTGAAGCTTTCTTT.

This chain uses TRBV28 with TRBJ1-1; 8 nucleotides agree with TRBD1. From germline, CDR1 is MDHEN and CDR2 SYDVKM. V dropped 0 bases and J dropped 3; count of bases not matched to a gene: 0. The CDR3 is made up of 14 amino acids. The CDR3 sequence is CASSLWDRDTEAFF. The CDR3, as DNA: TGTGCCAGCAGTTTATGGGACAGGGACACTGAAGCTTTCTTT.

This sequence joins TRBV6-5 and TRBJ1-6; possible D gene TRBD1, 6 bases. The ends were cut back, 0 bases at V and 8 bases at J, with 11 bases in the middle. The CDR3 is 15 amino acids. In germline, CDR1 is MNHEY, CDR2 SVGAGI. The CDR3 DNA reads as TGTGCCAGCAGTTACTCCAACAGGGCAGATTCACCCCTCCACTTT. This gives the protein CASSYSNRADSPLHF.

The chain joins TRBV7-9 to TRBJ2-5; the D gene is possibly TRBD1 (5 bases). Germline V lookup: CDR1 SEHNR, CDR2 FQNEAQ (reference sequence). The CDR3 covers 14 residues. V lost 3 bases, J lost 4 bases, and 12 bases lay in between. The chain's CDR3 is CASSLVGLLETQYF. The CDR3 DNA is TGTGCCAGCAGCTTGGTGGGGCTGCTAGAGACCCAGTACTTC.

V is TRBV9 and J is TRBJ2-1, with 10 bases that match TRBD2. The germline gives CDR1 SGDLS, CDR2 YYNGEE. Trimming took 4 bases from V and 6 from J; bases not matched to a gene: 10. The CDR3 covers 16 residues. The CDR3 nucleotides read TGTGCCAGCAGCCCTCGATCTAGCGGGAGAGTCAATGAGCAGTTCTTC. Amino acid sequence: CASSPRSSGRVNEQFF.

The CDR3 DNA sequence: TGTGCCAGCAGTAGGAGGGGAGTTCGGGGAGATACGCAGTATTTT. Its protein is CASSRRGVRGDTQYF. V gene TRBV28 combines with J gene TRBJ2-3; D is possibly TRBD2 (6 bases). Trimming took 5 bases from V and 5 from J, leaving 17 bases between them. Germline lookup yields CDR1 MDHEN and CDR2 SYDVKM. The CDR3 is 15 residues long.

The rearrangement joins TRBV7-9 to TRBJ2-7, with D unresolved. Trimming removed 3 bases at V and 2 bases at J, with 5 bases between. Germline loops: CDR1 SEHNR, CDR2 FQNEAQ (reference sequence). There are 12 residues in the CDR3. The CDR3 DNA is TGTGCCAGCAGCTTGCAGGCCTACGAGCAGTACTTC. Its translation: CASSLQAYEQYF.

The genes are TRBV4-3 and TRBJ1-6; D remains ambiguous. The germline CDR1 and CDR2 sequences are LGHNA and YSLEER. V lost 2 bases and J 7 bases, leaving 12 bases between the germline ends. The CDR3 spans 15 residues. CDR3: CASSQTTSGNSPLHF. For the CDR3, the DNA is TGCGCCAGCAGCCAAACGACTAGTGGGAATTCACCCCTCCACTTT.

The gene calls are TRBV9 and TRBJ2-3; 10 positions match TRBD2. Unmatched junction bases numbered 1, after V lost 0 bases and J lost 0 bases. The CDR3 loop spans 16 amino acids. CDR1 and CDR2 from the germline V gene are SGDLS and YYNGEE. Written as DNA, the CDR3 is TGTGCCAGCAGCGTAGCGACTAGCGGGAGCACAGATACGCAGTATTTT. It specifies CASSVATSGSTDTQYF.

The chain has TRBV7-9 and TRBJ2-2; 8 bases agree with TRBD2. The V and J ends lost 4 bases and 7 bases, in that order; junction bases with no gene match: 5. Germline CDR1 reads SEHNR; CDR2 reads FQNEAQ (reference sequence). The CDR3 has 14 residues. The CDR3 reads CASSSSGPGGELFF. As DNA, the CDR3 is TGTGCCAGCAGCTCTAGCGGGCCCGGCGGGGAGCTGTTTTTT.

The chain has TRBV5-1 and TRBJ2-7, with a possible D match to TRBD1 (6 bases). This CDR3 has 16 amino acids. V lost 0 bases and J lost 6, with 19 bases in between. Germline CDR1 and CDR2: SGHRS and YFSETQ. CDR3: CASSLGSTGRRSEQYF. The CDR3, as DNA: TGCGCCAGCAGCTTGGGATCGACAGGACGACGGAGCGAGCAGTACTTC.

This chain connects TRBV20-1 to TRBJ2-5, with D possibly TRBD2 on 5 matching bases. This CDR3 contains 10 residues. V lost 3 bases and J 9 bases, leaving 8 bases between the germline ends. Germline V CDR1 and CDR2: DFQATT, SNEGSKA (reference sequence). The CDR3 region has the DNA TGCAGTGCTAGTAAGGAGGCCCAGTACTTC. Translating it yields CSASKEAQYF.

The rearrangement links TRBV5-6 to TRBJ2-2, with D possibly matching TRBD2 (5 bases). Trimming stripped 2 bases from V and 3 bases from J, with 11 bases between. The CDR3 extends over 15 amino acids. The germline gives CDR1 SGHDT, CDR2 YYEEEE. Here the CDR3 reads CASSFALGDTGELFF. The CDR3, as DNA: TGTGCCAGCAGCTTCGCTCTCGGGGACACCGGGGAGCTGTTTTTT.

The count of this clone is one. The chain links TRBV5-1 to TRBJ2-3; 7 bases match TRBD2. CDR3 length: 16 amino acids. The germline gives CDR1 SGHRS, CDR2 YFSETQ. V dropped 0 bases and J dropped 4; count of bases not matched to a gene: 8. The CDR3 DNA follows: TGCGCCAGCAGCTTGGGGGCGGGAGCTGGGGCAGATACGCAGTATTTT. This sequence encodes CASSLGAGAGADTQYF.

The gene calls are TRBV6-1 and TRBJ2-2, with D possibly TRBD1 on 7 matching bases. The CDR3 sequence is 20 residues long. V lost 3 bases and J 4 bases, leaving 27 bases between the germline ends. Germline lookup yields CDR1 MNHNS and CDR2 SASEGT. The CDR3 DNA is TGTGCCAGCAGTGATTTGTTCCGGCGGGACAGCTTGTCGGGCACCGGGGAGCTGTTTTTT. It translates to CASSDLFRRDSLSGTGELFF.

This clone was recorded once. The J gene is TRBJ2-5, the V gene TRBV27; D is perhaps TRBD2 (6 bases). Germline V gene lookup returns CDR1 MNHEY and CDR2 SMNVEV (reference sequence). Trimming left V 8 bases short and J 5 bases short, with 15 bases between. The CDR3 sequence is 13 residues long. The CDR3 nucleotides read TGTGCCAGCGTATCGCGGGGTCGGGAGACCCAGTACTTC. Encoded protein: CASVSRGRETQYF.

The J gene is TRBJ1-1, the V gene TRBV7-9; no clear D. The CDR3 runs 13 residues. Germline V gene sequence: CDR1 SEHNR, CDR2 FQNEAQ (reference sequence). Trimming shortened V by 6 bases and J by 5 bases, and 13 bases separated the two germline ends. CDR3 sequence reads: CASRPPGGTEAFF. In DNA form, the CDR3 reads TGTGCCAGCAGACCCCCGGGTGGAACTGAAGCTTTCTTT. The variable domain in full, with the rest retrieved from reference TRBV7-9 and TRBJ1-1, is DTGVSQNPRHKITKRGQNVTFRCDPISEHNRLYWYRQTLGQGPEFLTYFQNEAQLEKSRLLSDRFSAERPKGSFSTLEIQRTEQGDSAMYLCASRPPGGTEAFFGQGTRLTVV.

This chain uses TRBV28 with TRBJ1-6; 8 nucleotides line up with TRBD1. Trimming cost V 10 bases and J 9 bases; bases outside gene matches: 11. The CDR3 sequence is 14 residues long. Germline loops: CDR1 MDHEN, CDR2 SYDVKM. This CDR3 reads CATRLDRVGSPLHF. Written as DNA, the CDR3 is TGTGCCACCCGGCTGGACAGGGTCGGTTCACCCCTCCACTTT. The entire variable domain, with the rest obtained from reference TRBV28 and TRBJ1-6, is as follows: DVKVTQSSRYLVKRTGEKVFLECVQDMDHENMFWYRQDPGLGLRLIYFSYDVKMKEKGDIPEGYSVSREKKERFSLILESASTNQTSMYLCATRLDRVGSPLHFGNGTRLTVT.

This chain uses TRBV30 with TRBJ2-2; the D gene is possibly TRBD1 (6 bases). The CDR3 is 13 amino acids. V lost 3 bases, J lost 7 bases, and 12 bases lay in between. CDR1 is GTSNPN, CDR2 SVGIG, per germline (reference sequence). The CDR3 nucleotides read TGTGCCTGGAGCCGGCAGGGGAGCGGGGAGCTGTTTTTT. Amino acid sequence: CAWSRQGSGELFF. The entire variable domain, with the rest obtained from reference TRBV30 and TRBJ2-2, is as follows: SQTIHQWPATLVQPVGSPLSLECTVEGTSNPNLYWYRQAAGRGLQLLFYSVGIGQISSEVPQNLSASRPQDRQFILSSKKLLLSDSGFYLCAWSRQGSGELFFGEGSRLTVL.

The table lists this clone with a count of one. This sequence joins TRBV7-9 and TRBJ1-5; D remains ambiguous. The CDR3 is 12 amino acids. Germline V gives CDR1 SEHNR, CDR2 FQNEAQ (reference sequence). V was pared by 1 base and J by 9 bases, with 7 bases between. Here the CDR3 reads CASSLGGLPQHF. Written as DNA, the CDR3 is TGTGCCAGCAGCTTAGGTGGACTGCCCCAGCATTTT.

The chain has TRBV5-1 and TRBJ1-2; TRBD1 agrees at 9 bases. The CDR3 contains 12 residues. CDR1 and CDR2 from the germline V gene are SGHRS and YFSETQ. V gave up 4 bases and J gave up 12 bases; unmatched junction bases: 7. The CDR3 sequence is CASSIGQGRDTF. In DNA form, the CDR3 reads TGCGCCAGCAGCATAGGACAGGGGAGAGACACCTTC.